A single sample gave rise to the 9 T cell receptor beta chains below, sequenced in a study of T cell clonotyping in hematopoietic cell transplantation. Regarding time point: recipient sample about 28 days before transplant, after cytoreduction. Clones were read by immunoSEQ multiplex PCR, and TCRdb kept only the in-frame ones, dropping some. The profile shows about 36,000 clones, 95% of them singletons. Sequencing used peripheral blood mononuclear cells, obtained before stem cell transplant. The receptors derive from a man between 40 and 49 years old with chronic myeloid leukemia. Some clones in this sample may be carry-over from other donors' samples.

The rearrangement uses TRBV4-3 and TRBJ2-2; D remains unclear. The V and J ends lost 4 bases and 4 bases respectively, with 7 bases between them. Germline-derived CDR1 and CDR2 are LGHNA and YSLEER. CDR3 length: 13 residues. In nucleotides, the CDR3 is TGCGCCAGCAGCCCAGGTGGCACCGGGGAGCTGTTTTTT. Its translation is CASSPGGTGELFF.

The chain uses TRBV28 and TRBJ1-3; D is unclear. V dropped 6 bases and J dropped 4 bases, with 19 bases sitting between them. CDR1 and CDR2 from the germline V gene are MDHEN and SYDVKM. CDR3 length: 16 amino acids. CDR3 amino acids: CASSRPGLLGGNTIYF. The CDR3 coding sequence is TGTGCCAGCAGCCGCCCTGGCCTCCTAGGGGGAAACACCATATATTTT.

The gene calls are TRBV9 and TRBJ2-7; D call uncertain. CDR1 is SGDLS, CDR2 YYNGEE, per germline. The CDR3 has 14 residues. Between the trimmed V and J ends, which lost 4 bases and 0 bases, there was a span of 11 bases. The CDR3 sequence is CASSIYKSSYEQYF. DNA of the CDR3: TGTGCCAGCAGCATTTATAAGAGCTCCTACGAGCAGTACTTC.

The J gene is TRBJ1-5, the V gene TRBV19; D not certain. Looked up from germline, CDR1 is LNHDA and CDR2 is SQIVND (reference sequence). The CDR3 has 15 amino acids. V dropped 5 bases and J dropped 4 bases, with 15 bases sitting between them. The CDR3 nucleotides read TGTGCCAGTAGTCCCGGATCGCCGCCTAATCAGCCCCAGCATTTT. Translating gives CASSPGSPPNQPQHF. Full variable domain (rest looked up from reference TRBV19 and TRBJ1-5): DGGITQSPKYLFRKEGQNVTLSCEQNLNHDAMYWYRQDPGQGLRLIYYSQIVNDFQKGDIAEGYSVSREKKESFPLTVTSAQKNPTAFYLCASSPGSPPNQPQHFGDGTRLSIL.

The genes are TRBV5-1 and TRBJ1-1; D might be TRBD1 (6 bases). The germline V gene encodes CDR1 SGHRS and CDR2 YFSETQ. This CDR3 has 15 amino acids. Trimming shortened V by 3 bases and J by 0 bases, and 12 bases separated the two germline ends. CDR3 in amino acids: CASSWQGQLNTEAFF. The CDR3, as DNA: TGCGCCAGCAGCTGGCAAGGACAGCTGAACACTGAAGCTTTCTTT.

The chain employs TRBV4-2 and TRBJ2-5; TRBD2 agrees at 8 bases. V lost 2 bases to trimming and J lost 4 bases; unmatched junction nucleotides: 9. The CDR3 totals 16 residues. Germline V CDR1 and CDR2: LGHNA, YNFKEQ. The CDR3 DNA reads TGTGCCAGCAGCCAACGGGGGGCGGGGGGCAGAGAGACCCAGTACTTC. Amino acids: CASSQRGAGGRETQYF.

The CDR3 DNA reads TGCGCCAGCAGCCAAACACCCCTACGCGGGGGCCCCAAGACCGGGGAGCTGTTTTTT. Its protein product is CASSQTPLRGGPKTGELFF. V gene TRBV4-1 combines with J gene TRBJ2-2; a possible D gene is TRBD2 (7 bases). Per the germline V gene, CDR1 is MGHRA and CDR2 is YSYEKL. Trimming took 2 bases from V and 5 from J, leaving 24 bases between them. The CDR3 consists of 19 residues.

V is TRBV5-1 and J is TRBJ1-2, with TRBD1 matching 7 bases. Trimming at V came to 0 bases and at J to 5 bases, leaving 4 bases not matched to a gene. Germline V lookup: CDR1 SGHRS, CDR2 YFSETQ. The CDR3 is 14 amino acids. The CDR3 here is CASSLEGASYGYTF. DNA of the CDR3: TGCGCCAGCAGCTTGGAGGGGGCCTCGTATGGCTACACCTTC.

The count of this clone is one. The J gene is TRBJ2-2, the V gene TRBV11-2; D is ambiguous. This CDR3 region has 14 residues. CDR1 and CDR2 (germline): SGHAT, FQNNGV. V lost 1 base to trimming and J lost 4 bases, with 7 bases between them. CDR3 residues: CASSLVRTTGELFF. In nucleotides, the CDR3 is TGTGCCAGCAGCTTAGTCCGGACCACCGGGGAGCTGTTTTTT.